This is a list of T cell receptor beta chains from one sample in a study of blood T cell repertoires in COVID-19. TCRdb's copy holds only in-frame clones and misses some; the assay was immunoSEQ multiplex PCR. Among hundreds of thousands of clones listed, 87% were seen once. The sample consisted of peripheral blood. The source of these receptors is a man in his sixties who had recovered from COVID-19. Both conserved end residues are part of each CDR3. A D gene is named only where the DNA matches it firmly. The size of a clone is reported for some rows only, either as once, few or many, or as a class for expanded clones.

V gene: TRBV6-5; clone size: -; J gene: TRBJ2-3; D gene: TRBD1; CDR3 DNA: TGTGCCAGCAGGGCCGGGACAGGGTTTGGAGATACGCAGTATTTT; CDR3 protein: CASRAGTGFGDTQYF
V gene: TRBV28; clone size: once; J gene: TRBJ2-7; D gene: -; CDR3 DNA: TGTGCCAGCAGTTCACTATACTCCTACGAGCAGTACTTC; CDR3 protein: CASSSLYSYEQYF
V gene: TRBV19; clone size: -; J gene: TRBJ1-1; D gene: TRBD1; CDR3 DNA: TGTGCCAGTACTATACAGGGGGCTCACACTGAAGCTTTCTTT; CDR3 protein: CASTIQGAHTEAFF
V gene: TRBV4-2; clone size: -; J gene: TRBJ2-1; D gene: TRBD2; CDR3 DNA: TGTGCCAGCAGCCCGGGACTAGCGGGGGGGAACTCCTACAATGAGCAGTTCTTC; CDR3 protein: CASSPGLAGGNSYNEQFF
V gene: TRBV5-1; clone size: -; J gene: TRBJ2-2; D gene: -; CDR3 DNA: TGCGCCAGCAAGGGCAGGGGACCGGACACCGGGGAGCTGTTTTTT; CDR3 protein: CASKGRGPDTGELFF
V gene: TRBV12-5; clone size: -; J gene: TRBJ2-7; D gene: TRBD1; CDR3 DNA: TGTGCTAGTGGTTTCCAGGGGGCTAGAGAGCAGTACTTC; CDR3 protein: CASGFQGAREQYF
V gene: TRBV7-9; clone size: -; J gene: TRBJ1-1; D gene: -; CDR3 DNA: TGTGCCAGCAGCTTAGGACTAGGAGGGACTGAAGCTTTCTTT; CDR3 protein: CASSLGLGGTEAFF
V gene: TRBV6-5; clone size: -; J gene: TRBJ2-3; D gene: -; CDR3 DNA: TGTGCCAGCAGCGCCCTCGGGGTGACGCAGTATTTT; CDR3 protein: CASSALGVTQYF
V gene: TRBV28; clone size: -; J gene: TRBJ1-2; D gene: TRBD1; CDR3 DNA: TGTGCCAGCAGTCCATTAAACAGGGGGATGGGAGGCTACACCTTC; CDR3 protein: CASSPLNRGMGGYTF
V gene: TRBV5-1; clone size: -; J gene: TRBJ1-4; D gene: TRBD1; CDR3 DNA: TGCGCCAGCAGCGGACAGGGGAGGGGTGAAAAACTGTTTTTT; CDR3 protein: CASSGQGRGEKLFF
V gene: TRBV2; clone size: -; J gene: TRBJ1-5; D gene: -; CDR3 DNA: TGTGCCAGCAGTGAAGCCGGGGTGAGCAATCAGCCCCAGCATTTT; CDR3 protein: CASSEAGVSNQPQHF
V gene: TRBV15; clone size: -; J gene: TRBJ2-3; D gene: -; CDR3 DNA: TGTGCCACCAGCAGCGGGGGGCTAGGCACAGATACGCAGTATTTT; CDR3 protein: CATSSGGLGTDTQYF
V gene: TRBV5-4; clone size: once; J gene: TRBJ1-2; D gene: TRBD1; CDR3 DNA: TGTGCCAGCAGCTTGGGGGGATCACAGGGGGACTATGGCTACACCTTC; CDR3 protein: CASSLGGSQGDYGYTF
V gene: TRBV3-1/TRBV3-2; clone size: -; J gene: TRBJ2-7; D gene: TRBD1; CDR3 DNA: TGTGCCAGCAGCCCCGGGACAGGGTATTACGAGCAGTACTTC; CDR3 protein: CASSPGTGYYEQYF
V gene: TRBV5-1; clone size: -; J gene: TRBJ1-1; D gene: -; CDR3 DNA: TGCGCCAGCAGCACTTTCACAGGGAACACTGAAGCTTTCTTT; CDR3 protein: CASSTFTGNTEAFF
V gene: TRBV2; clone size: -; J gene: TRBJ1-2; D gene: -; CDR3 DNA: TGTGCCAGCAGTGAAGCTTTCGGTCACAGGAACTATGGCTACACCTTC; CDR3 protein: CASSEAFGHRNYGYTF
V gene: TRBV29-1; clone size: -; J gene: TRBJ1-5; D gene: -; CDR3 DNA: TGCAGCGTTGAACCCCAGGTTGGGCAGCCCCAGCATTTT; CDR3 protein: CSVEPQVGQPQHF
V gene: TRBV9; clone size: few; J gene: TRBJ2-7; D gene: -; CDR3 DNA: TGTGCCAGCAGCGTAGGGGAGGTCTCCTACGAGCAGTACTTC; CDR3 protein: CASSVGEVSYEQYF
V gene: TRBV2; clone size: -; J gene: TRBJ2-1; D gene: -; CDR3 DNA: TGTGCCAGCGGGGCGGGGCTCCAATCCTACAATGAGCAGTTCTTC; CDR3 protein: CASGAGLQSYNEQFF
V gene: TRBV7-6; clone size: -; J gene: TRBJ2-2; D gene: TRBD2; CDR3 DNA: TGTGCCAGCAGCCCGCGTCCGGTAGCGGGGAACACCGGGGAGCTGTTTTTT; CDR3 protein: CASSPRPVAGNTGELFF
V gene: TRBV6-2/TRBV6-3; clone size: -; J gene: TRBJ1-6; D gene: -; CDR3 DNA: TGTGCCAGCAGTTATGCCCAGGCGGGGAATTCACCCCTCCACTTT; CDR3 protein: CASSYAQAGNSPLHF
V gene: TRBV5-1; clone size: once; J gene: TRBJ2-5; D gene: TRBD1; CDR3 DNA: TGCGCCAGCAGGGATGGGACAGGGACGTCGACCCAGTACTTC; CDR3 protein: CASRDGTGTSTQYF